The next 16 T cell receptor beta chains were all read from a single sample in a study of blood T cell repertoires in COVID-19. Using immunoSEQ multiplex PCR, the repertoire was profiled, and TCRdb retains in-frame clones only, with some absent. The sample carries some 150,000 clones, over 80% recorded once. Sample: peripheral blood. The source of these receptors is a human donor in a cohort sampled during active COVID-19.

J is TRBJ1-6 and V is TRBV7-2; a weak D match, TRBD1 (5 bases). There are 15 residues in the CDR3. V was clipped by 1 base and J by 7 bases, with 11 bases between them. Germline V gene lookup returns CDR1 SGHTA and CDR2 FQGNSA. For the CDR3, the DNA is TGTGCCAGCAGCTTAGAGGTCAGGGAAAATTCACCCCTCCACTTT. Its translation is CASSLEVRENSPLHF.

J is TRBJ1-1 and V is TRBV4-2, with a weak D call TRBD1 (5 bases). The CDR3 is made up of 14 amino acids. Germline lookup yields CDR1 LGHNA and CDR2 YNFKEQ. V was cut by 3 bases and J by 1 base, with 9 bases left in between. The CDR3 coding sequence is TGTGCCAGCAGCCAGGGGCAGAAGAACACTGAAGCTTTCTTT. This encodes CASSQGQKNTEAFF.

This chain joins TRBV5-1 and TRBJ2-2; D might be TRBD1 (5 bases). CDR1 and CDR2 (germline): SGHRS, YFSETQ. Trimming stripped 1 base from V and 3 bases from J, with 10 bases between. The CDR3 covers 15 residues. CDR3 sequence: CASSLSSGYTGELFF. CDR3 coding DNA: TGCGCCAGCAGCTTGTCATCAGGGTACACCGGGGAGCTGTTTTTT. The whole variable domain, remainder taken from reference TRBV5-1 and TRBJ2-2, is KAGVTQTPRYLIKTRGQQVTLSCSPISGHRSVSWYQQTPGQGLQFLFEYFSETQRNKGNFPGRFSGRQFSNSRSEMNVSTLELGDSALYLCASSLSSGYTGELFFGEGSRLTVL.

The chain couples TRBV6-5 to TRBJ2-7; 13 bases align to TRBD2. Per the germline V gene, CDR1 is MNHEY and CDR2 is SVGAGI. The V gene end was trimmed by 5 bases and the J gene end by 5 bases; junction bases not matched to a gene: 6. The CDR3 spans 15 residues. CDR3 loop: CASSRTSGSFDEQYF. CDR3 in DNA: TGTGCCAGCAGTCGGACTAGCGGGAGCTTCGACGAGCAGTACTTC.

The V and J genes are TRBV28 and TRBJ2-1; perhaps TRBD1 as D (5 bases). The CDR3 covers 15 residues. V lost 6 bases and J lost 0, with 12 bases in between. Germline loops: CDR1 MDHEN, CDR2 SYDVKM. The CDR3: CASSLGQSSYNEQFF. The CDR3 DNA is TGTGCCAGCAGCCTGGGGCAGAGCTCCTACAATGAGCAGTTCTTC. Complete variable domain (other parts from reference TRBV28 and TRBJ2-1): DVKVTQSSRYLVKRTGEKVFLECVQDMDHENMFWYRQDPGLGLRLIYFSYDVKMKEKGDIPEGYSVSREKKERFSLILESASTNQTSMYLCASSLGQSSYNEQFFGPGTRLTVL.

The CDR3 region is CASTALADEQYF. The DNA of the CDR3 is TGTGCCAGCACAGCATTAGCGGACGAGCAGTACTTC. The chain links TRBV28 to TRBJ2-7, with a weak D call TRBD2 (6 bases). V lost 7 bases and J lost 5, with 12 bases in between. There are 12 residues in the CDR3. Germline V CDR1 and CDR2: MDHEN, SYDVKM.

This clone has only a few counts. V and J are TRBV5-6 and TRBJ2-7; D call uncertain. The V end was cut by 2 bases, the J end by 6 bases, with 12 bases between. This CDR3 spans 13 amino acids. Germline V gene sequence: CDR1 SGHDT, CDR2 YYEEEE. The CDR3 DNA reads TGTGCCAGCAGCTTTAGTCGTGGTGGCGAGCAGTACTTC. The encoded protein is CASSFSRGGEQYF.

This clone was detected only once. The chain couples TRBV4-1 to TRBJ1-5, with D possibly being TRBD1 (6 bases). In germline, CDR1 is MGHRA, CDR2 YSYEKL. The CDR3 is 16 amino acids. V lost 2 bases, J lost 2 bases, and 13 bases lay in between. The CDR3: CASSQNRQVGNQPQHF. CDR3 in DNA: TGCGCCAGCAGCCAAAATAGACAGGTAGGCAATCAGCCCCAGCATTTT.

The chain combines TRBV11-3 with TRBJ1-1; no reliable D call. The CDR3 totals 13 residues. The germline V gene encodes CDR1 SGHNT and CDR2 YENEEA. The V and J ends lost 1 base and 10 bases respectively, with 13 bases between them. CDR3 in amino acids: CASSLGSSGRAFF. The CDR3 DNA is TGTGCCAGCAGCTTAGGATCCTCGGGAAGAGCTTTCTTT.

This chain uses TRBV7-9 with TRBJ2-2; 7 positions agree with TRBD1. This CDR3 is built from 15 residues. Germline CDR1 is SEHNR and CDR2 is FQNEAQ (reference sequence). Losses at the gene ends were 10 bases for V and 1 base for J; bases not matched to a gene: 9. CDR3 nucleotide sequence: TGTGCCACCGACTCGGACAGGAGGAACACCGGGGAGCTGTTTTTT. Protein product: CATDSDRRNTGELFF.

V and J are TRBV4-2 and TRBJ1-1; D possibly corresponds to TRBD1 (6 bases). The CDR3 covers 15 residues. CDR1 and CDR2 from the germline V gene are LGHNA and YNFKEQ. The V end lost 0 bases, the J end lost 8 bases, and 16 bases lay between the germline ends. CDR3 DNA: TGTGCCAGCAGCCAAGAAGATTTGGGCGGACAGGAAGCTTTCTTT. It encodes CASSQEDLGGQEAFF.

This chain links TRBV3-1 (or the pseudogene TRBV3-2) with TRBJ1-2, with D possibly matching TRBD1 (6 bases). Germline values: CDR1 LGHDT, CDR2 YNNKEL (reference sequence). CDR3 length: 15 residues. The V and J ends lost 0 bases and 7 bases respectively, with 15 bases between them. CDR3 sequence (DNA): TGTGCCAGCAGCCAAGATCCCGGGGGGCTTAGTGGCTACACCTTC. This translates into CASSQDPGGLSGYTF.

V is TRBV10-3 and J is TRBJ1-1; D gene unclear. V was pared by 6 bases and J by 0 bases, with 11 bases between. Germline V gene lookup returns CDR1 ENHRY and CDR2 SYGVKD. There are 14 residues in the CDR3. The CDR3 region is CAISGVSLNTEAFF. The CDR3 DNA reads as TGTGCCATCAGCGGGGTCAGCCTGAACACTGAAGCTTTCTTT.

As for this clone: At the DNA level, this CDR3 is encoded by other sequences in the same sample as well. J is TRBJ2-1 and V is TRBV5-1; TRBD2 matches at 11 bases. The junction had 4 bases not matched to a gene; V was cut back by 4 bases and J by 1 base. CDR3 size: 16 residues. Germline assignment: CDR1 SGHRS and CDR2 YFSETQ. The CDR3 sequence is CASSLTSGSSYNEQFF. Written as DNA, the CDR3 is TGCGCCAGCAGCCTCACTAGCGGGAGTTCCTACAATGAGCAGTTCTTC.

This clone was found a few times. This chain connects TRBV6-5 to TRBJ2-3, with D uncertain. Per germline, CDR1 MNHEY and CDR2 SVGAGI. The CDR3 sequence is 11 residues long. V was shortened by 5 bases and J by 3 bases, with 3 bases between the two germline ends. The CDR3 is CASSTTDTQYF. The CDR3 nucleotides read TGTGCCAGCAGTACTACAGATACGCAGTATTTT.

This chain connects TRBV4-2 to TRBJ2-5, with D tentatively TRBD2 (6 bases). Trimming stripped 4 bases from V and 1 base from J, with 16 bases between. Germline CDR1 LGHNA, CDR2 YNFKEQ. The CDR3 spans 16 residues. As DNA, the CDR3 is TGTGCCAGCAGCCTCCTAAGTAGCGGATTCCAAGAGACCCAGTACTTC. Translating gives CASSLLSSGFQETQYF.